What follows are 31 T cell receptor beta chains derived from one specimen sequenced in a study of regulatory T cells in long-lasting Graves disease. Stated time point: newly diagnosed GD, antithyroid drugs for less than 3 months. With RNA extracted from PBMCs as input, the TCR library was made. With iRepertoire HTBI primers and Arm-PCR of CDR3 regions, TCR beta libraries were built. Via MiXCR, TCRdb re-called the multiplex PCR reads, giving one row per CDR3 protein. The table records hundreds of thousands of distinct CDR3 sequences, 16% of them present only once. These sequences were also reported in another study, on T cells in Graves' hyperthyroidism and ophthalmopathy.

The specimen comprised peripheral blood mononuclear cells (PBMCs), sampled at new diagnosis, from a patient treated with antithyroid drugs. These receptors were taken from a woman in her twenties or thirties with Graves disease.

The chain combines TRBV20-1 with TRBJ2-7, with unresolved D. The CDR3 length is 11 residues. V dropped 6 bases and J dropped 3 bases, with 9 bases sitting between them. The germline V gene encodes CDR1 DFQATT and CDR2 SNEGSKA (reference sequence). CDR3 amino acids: CSAERDYEQYF. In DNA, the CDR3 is TGCAGTGCGGAGAGAGACTACGAGCAGTACTTC.

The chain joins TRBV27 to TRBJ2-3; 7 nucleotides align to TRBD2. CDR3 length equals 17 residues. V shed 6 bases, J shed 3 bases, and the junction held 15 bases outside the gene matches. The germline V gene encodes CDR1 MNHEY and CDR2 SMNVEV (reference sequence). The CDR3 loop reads CASRSRGGSLGTDTQYF. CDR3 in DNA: TGTGCCAGCAGATCCCGGGGCGGGAGTCTAGGAACAGATACGCAGTATTTT.

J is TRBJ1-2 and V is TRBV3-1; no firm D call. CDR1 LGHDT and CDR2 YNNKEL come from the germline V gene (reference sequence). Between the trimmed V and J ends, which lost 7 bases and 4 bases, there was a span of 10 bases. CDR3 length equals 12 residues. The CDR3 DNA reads TGTGCCAGCACGGCCGGAACCTATGGCTACACCTTC. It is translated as CASTAGTYGYTF.

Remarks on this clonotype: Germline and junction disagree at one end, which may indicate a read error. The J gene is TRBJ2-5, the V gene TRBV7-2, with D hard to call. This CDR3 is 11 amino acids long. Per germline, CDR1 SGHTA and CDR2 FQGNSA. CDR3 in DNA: TGTGCCAGCAGCCTTCAAGAGACCCGGTACTTC. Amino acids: CASSLQETRYF.

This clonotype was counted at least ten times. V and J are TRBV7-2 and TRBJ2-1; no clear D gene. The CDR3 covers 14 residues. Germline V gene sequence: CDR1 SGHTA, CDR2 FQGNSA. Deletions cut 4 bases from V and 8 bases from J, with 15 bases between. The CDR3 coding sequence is TGTGCCAGCAGCTCATCCTACGATAGGGATGAGCAGTTCTTC. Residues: CASSSSYDRDEQFF.

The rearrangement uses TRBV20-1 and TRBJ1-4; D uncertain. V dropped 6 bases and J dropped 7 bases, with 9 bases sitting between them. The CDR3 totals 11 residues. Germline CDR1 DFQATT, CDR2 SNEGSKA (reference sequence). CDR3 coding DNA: TGCAGTGCGCCCTCGTCTGAAAAACTGTTTTTT. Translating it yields CSAPSSEKLFF.

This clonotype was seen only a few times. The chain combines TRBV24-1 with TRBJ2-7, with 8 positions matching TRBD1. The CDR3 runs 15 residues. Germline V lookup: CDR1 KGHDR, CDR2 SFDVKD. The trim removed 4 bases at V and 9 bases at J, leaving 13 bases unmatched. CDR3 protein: CATSEQGQGTGRQYF. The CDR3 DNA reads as TGTGCCACCAGTGAGCAAGGACAGGGTACCGGGCGGCAGTACTTC.

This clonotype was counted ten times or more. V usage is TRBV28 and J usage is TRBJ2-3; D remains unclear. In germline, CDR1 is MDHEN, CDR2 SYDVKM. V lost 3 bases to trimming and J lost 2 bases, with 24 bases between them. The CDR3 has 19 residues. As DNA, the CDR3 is TGTGCCAGCAGTTTTGTTCCCCTTCAGGCTTTAGAGGTCACAGATACGCAGTATTTT. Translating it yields CASSFVPLQALEVTDTQYF.

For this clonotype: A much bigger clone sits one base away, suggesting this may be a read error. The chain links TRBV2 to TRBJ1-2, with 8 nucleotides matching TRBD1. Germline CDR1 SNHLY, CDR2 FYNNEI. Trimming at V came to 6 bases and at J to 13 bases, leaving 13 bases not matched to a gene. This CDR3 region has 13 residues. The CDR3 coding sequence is TGTGCCAGCAGCCTCTCCTGGCAGGGGGCTTGCACCTTC. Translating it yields CASSLSWQGACTF.

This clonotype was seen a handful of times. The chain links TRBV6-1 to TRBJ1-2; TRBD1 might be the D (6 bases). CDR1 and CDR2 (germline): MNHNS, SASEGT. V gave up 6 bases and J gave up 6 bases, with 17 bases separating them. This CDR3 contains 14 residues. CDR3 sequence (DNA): TGTGCCAGCAGCCGAACAGGGAATTGGGATGGCTACACCTTC. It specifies CASSRTGNWDGYTF.

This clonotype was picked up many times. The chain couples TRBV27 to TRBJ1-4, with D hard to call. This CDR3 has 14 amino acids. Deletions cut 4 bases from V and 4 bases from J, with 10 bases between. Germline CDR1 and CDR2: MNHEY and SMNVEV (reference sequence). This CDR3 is CASSSPGGNEKLFF. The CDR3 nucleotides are TGTGCCAGCAGTTCCCCAGGCGGTAATGAAAAACTGTTTTTT. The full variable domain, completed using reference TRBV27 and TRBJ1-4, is EAQVTQNPRYLITVTGKKLTVTCSQNMNHEYMSWYRQDPGLGLRQIYYSMNVEVTDKGDVPEGYKVSRKEKRNFPLILESPSPNQTSLYFCASSSPGGNEKLFFGSGTQLSVL.

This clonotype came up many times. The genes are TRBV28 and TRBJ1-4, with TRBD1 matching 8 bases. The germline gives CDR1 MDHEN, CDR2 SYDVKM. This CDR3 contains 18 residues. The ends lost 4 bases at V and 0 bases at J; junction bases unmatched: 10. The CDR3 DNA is TGTGCCAGCAGTTCCCCGACAGGGGCGTTGGCAACTAATGAAAAACTGTTTTTT. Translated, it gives CASSSPTGALATNEKLFF. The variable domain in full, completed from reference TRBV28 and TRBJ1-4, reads DVKVTQSSRYLVKRTGEKVFLECVQDMDHENMFWYRQDPGLGLRLIYFSYDVKMKEKGDIPEGYSVSREKKERFSLILESASTNQTSMYLCASSSPTGALATNEKLFFGSGTQLSVL.

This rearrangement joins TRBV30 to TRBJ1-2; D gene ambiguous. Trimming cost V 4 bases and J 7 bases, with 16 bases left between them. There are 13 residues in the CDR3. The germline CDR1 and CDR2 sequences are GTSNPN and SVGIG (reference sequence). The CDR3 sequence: CAWTRMDGRGYTF. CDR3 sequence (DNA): TGTGCCTGGACCCGCATGGACGGACGTGGCTACACCTTC.

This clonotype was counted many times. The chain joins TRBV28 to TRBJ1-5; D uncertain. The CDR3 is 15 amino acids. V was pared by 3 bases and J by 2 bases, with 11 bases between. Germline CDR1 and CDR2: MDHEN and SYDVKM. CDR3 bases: TGTGCCAGCAGTTTGACTTATATGGGCAATCAGCCCCAGCATTTT. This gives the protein CASSLTYMGNQPQHF.

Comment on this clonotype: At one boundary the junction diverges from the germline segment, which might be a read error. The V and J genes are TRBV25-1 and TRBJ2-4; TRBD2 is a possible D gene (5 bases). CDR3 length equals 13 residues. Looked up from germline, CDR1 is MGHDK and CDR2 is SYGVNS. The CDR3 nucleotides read TGTGCCAGCAGTGCGACCTCGACCGGCGAGCGGTTCTTC. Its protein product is CASSATSTGERFF.

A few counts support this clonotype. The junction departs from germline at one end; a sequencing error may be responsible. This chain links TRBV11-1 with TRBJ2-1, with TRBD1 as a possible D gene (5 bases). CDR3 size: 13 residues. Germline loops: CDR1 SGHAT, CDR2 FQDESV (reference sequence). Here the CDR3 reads CASSVDWGNGQFF. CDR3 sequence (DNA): TGTGCCAGCAGCGTAGACTGGGGCAATGGGCAGTTCTTC.

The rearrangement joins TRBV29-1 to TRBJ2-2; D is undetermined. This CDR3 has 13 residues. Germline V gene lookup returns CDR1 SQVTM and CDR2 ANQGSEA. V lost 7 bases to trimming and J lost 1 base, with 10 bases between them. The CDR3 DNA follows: TGCAGCGCGTGTCAGGAGAACACCGGGGAGCTGTTTTTT. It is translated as CSACQENTGELFF.

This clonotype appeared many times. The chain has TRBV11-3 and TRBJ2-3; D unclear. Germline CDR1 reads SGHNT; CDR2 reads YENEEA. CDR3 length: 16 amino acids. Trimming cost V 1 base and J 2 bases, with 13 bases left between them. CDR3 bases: TGTGCCAGCAGCTTAGGATCCGGGCTACTCACAGATACGCAGTATTTT. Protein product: CASSLGSGLLTDTQYF.

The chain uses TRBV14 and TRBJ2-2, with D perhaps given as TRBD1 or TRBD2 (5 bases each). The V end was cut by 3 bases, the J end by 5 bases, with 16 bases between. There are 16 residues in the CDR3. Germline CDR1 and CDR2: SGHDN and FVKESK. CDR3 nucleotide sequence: TGTGCCAGCAGCCATACGGGACCGTACTTTACCGGGGAGCTGTTTTTT. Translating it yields CASSHTGPYFTGELFF.

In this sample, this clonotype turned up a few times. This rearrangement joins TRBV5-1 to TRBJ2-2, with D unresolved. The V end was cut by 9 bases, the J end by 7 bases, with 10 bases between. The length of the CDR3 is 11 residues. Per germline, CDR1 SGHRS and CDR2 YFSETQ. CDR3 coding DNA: TGCGCCATCGTACTTGGCGGGGAGCTGTTTTTT. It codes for CAIVLGGELFF.

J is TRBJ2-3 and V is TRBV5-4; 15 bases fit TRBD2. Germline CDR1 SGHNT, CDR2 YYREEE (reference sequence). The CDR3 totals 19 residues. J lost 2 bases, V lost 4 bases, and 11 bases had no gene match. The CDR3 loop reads CASSRGLAGGWVLTDTQYF. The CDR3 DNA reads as TGTGCCAGCAGCAGGGGACTAGCGGGAGGATGGGTGCTCACAGATACGCAGTATTTT.

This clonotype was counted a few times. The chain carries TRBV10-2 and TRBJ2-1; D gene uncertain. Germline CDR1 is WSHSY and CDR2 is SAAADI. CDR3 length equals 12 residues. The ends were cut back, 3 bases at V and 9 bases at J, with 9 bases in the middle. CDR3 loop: CASSERVSEQFF. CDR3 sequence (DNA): TGCGCCAGCAGTGAACGAGTAAGTGAGCAGTTCTTC.

CDR3 amino acids: CASSGTGIQPQHF. DNA of the CDR3: TGTGCCAGCAGTGGGACAGGGATTCAGCCCCAGCATTTT. The gene calls are TRBV2 and TRBJ1-5; 8 bases agree with TRBD1. CDR1 and CDR2 (germline): SNHLY, FYNNEI. CDR3 size: 13 residues. The junction had 2 bases not matched to a gene; V was cut back by 4 bases and J by 6 bases.

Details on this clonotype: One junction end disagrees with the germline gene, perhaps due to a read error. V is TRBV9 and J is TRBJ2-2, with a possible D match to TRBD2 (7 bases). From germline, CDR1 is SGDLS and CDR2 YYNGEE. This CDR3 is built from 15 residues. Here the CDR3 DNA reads TGTGCCTGCAGCGTAGGAGGGGGGGACACCGGGGAGCTGTTTTTT. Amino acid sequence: CACSVGGGDTGELFF. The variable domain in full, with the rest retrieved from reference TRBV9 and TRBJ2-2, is DSGVTQTPKHLITATGQRVTLRCSPRSGDLSVYWYQQSLDQGLQFLIQYYNGEERAKGNILERFSAQQFPDLHSELNLSSLELGDSALYFCACSVGGGDTGELFFGEGSRLTVL.

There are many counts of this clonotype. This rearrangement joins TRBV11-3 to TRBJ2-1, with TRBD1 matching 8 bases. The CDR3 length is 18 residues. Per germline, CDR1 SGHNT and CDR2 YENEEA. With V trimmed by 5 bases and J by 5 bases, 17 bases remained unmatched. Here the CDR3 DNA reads TGTGCCAGCAGCCCCCCCCGCTTGGACAGGGAAGATAACAATGAGCAGTTCTTC. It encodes CASSPPRLDREDNNEQFF.

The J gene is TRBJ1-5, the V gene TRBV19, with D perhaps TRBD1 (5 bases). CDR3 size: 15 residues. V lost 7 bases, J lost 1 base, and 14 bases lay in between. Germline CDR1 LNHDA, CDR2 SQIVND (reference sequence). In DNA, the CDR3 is TGTGCCAGTACCCCCCGCGGGGGGAGCAATCAGCCCCAGCATTTT. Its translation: CASTPRGGSNQPQHF.

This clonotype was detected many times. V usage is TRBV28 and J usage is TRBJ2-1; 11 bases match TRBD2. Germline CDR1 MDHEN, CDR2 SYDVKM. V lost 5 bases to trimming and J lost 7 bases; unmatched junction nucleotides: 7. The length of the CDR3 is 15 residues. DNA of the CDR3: TGTGCCAGCAGTCTTATAGCGGGAGGGAAGAATGAGCAGTTCTTC. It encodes CASSLIAGGKNEQFF.

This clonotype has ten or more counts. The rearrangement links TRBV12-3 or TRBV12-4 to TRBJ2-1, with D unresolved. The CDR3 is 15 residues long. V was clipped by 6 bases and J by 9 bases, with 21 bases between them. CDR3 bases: TGTGCCAGCAGCTTCCTTGGTCCCCCAGATGGTGAGCAGTTCTTC. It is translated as CASSFLGPPDGEQFF.

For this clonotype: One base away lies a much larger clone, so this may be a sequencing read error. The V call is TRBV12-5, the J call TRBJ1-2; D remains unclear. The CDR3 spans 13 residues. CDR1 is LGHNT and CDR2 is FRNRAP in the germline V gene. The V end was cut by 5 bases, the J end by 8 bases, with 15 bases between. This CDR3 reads CASGLLHGSGYTF. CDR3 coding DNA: TGTGCTAGTGGTCTCTTACACGGCTCGGGCTACACCTTC.

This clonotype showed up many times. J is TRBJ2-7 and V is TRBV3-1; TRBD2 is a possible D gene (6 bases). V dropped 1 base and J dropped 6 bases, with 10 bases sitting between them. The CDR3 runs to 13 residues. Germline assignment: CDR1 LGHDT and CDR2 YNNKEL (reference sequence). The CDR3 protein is CASSQVGGAEQYF. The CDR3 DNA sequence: TGTGCCAGCAGCCAAGTCGGCGGGGCCGAGCAGTACTTC.

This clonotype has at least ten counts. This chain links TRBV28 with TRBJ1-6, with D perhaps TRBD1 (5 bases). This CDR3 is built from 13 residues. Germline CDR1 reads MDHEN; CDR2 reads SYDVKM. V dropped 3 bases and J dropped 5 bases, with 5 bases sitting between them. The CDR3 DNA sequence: TGTGCCAGCAGTTTCAGGGATAATTCACCCCTCCACTTT. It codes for CASSFRDNSPLHF.